This TCR beta chain was obtained from a study of CD8 T cells in Susac syndrome. Study-level results: As the study acknowledged, the number of individuals in its TCR sequencing and HLA analysis was relatively small.

The authors negatively isolated CD8+ and CD4+ T cells and FACS-enriched TEMRA cells. The CDR3 is made up of 20 amino acids. Germline trimming cut 5 bases from V and 9 bases from J; bases unmatched to any gene: 28. CDR1 and CDR2 from the germline V gene are SGHAT and FQDESV (reference sequence). An input of roughly 0.5 to 1 ug of RNA was subjected to reverse transcription using random hexamers. Amplification of TCR beta CDR3 by immunoSEQ multiplex PCR spanned 54 Vbeta and 13 Jbeta. TCRdb reprocessed the immunoSEQ multiplex PCR reads with MiXCR, giving one entry per CDR3 protein. The sample includes about 200,000 distinct CDR3 sequences, approximately 95% seen only once; the top ten take 0.082%. Turning to this clonotype: Antigen specificity is unknown.

This TCR came from a human donor with multiple sclerosis. J is TRBJ1-2 and V is TRBV11-1; 9 nucleotides match TRBD1. Sequenced material: CD4+ T cells from PBMCs. CDR3 in DNA: TGTGCCAGCAGCCGTTGGGACTTTCCGGGACAGGGTGCGTTCTATGGGAGCTACACCTTC. This encodes CASSRWDFPGQGAFYGSYTF.